This passage covers 18 T cell receptor beta chains from one sample sequenced in a study of T cell responses to AZD1222 COVID-19 vaccine. Assay: immunoSEQ multiplex PCR; the TCRdb copy retains only in-frame clones and omits some. In the table there are under 130,000 clones, more than 90% of which are singletons. The sequencing used peripheral blood, collected on day 0 of AZD1222 vaccination. The origin of the receptors is an adult in good health.

V gene TRBV19 combines with J gene TRBJ1-1; TRBD1 agrees at 10 bases. The germline CDR1 and CDR2 sequences are LNHDA and SQIVND (reference sequence). This CDR3 has 15 residues. V lost 4 bases, J lost 2 bases, and 4 bases stayed unmatched. The CDR3 protein is CASSSGTGDNTEAFF. Here the CDR3 DNA reads TGTGCCAGTAGTAGCGGGACAGGGGACAACACTGAAGCTTTCTTT.

This sequence joins TRBV28 and TRBJ1-2; 8 nucleotides align to TRBD1. Germline CDR1 MDHEN, CDR2 SYDVKM. With 6 bases clipped from V and 3 bases from J, the junction kept 6 bases outside the gene matches. The CDR3 length is 14 residues. In DNA form, the CDR3 reads TGTGCCAGCAGATCACCGGGACAGGACTATGGCTACACCTTC. This encodes CASRSPGQDYGYTF.

DNA of the CDR3: TGCAGTGCTAGTGGGACCGCGTTCGGCGAGCAGTACTTC. This sequence encodes CSASGTAFGEQYF. The gene calls are TRBV20-1 and TRBJ2-7; D tentatively reads TRBD1 or TRBD2 (5 bases each). Trimming shortened V by 3 bases and J by 6 bases, and 15 bases separated the two germline ends. Germline V gives CDR1 DFQATT, CDR2 SNEGSKA (reference sequence). The CDR3 covers 13 residues.

The genes are TRBV27 and TRBJ2-2; TRBD2 agrees at 14 bases. Trimming cost V 5 bases and J 8 bases; bases outside gene matches: 4. CDR3 size: 15 residues. Per the germline V gene, CDR1 is MNHEY and CDR2 is SMNVEV (reference sequence). The CDR3 loop is CASSGTSGGLGELFF. For the CDR3, the DNA is TGTGCCAGCAGTGGGACTAGCGGGGGATTAGGGGAGCTGTTTTTT.

This CDR3 reads CASSFNALVGGNEQFF. The CDR3 DNA reads as TGTGCCAGCAGCTTTAACGCGCTAGTTGGTGGCAATGAGCAGTTCTTC. This sequence joins TRBV7-2 and TRBJ2-1; D remains ambiguous. Germline V gene data show CDR1 as SGHTA and CDR2 as FQGNSA. With 3 bases removed from V and 6 bases from J, the gap between germline ends came to 18 bases. CDR3 size: 16 residues. Full variable domain (rest looked up from reference TRBV7-2 and TRBJ2-1): GAGVSQSPSNKVTEKGKDVELRCDPISGHTALYWYRQSLGQGLEFLIYFQGNSAPDKSGLPSDRFSAERTGGSVSTLTIQRTQQEDSAVYLCASSFNALVGGNEQFFGPGTRLTVL.

This chain joins TRBV27 and TRBJ2-7; D gene uncertain. This CDR3 contains 13 residues. Germline V lookup: CDR1 MNHEY, CDR2 SMNVEV (reference sequence). V was pared by 3 bases and J by 3 bases, with 9 bases between. Here the CDR3 reads CASSLSRNYEQYF. The CDR3 DNA is TGTGCCAGCAGTTTGTCCAGGAACTACGAGCAGTACTTC.

This sequence joins TRBV28 and TRBJ1-2; no reliable D call. This CDR3 contains 14 residues. Trimming removed 5 bases at V and 6 bases at J, with 16 bases between. Germline CDR1 is MDHEN and CDR2 is SYDVKM. The CDR3 reads CASSPPTRTHGYTF. The CDR3 nucleotides read TGTGCCAGCAGTCCCCCGACCCGGACCCATGGCTACACCTTC.

The chain links TRBV18 to TRBJ1-1, with TRBD1 matching over 7 bases. The CDR3 is made up of 13 amino acids. Unmatched junction bases numbered 9, after V lost 10 bases and J lost 4 bases. Germline V lookup: CDR1 KGHSH, CDR2 LQKENI. The CDR3 here is CATQDRRGTEAFF. CDR3 bases: TGTGCCACCCAGGACAGGCGGGGCACTGAAGCTTTCTTT.

The chain has TRBV30 and TRBJ2-1; D is possibly TRBD2 (6 bases). The CDR3 sequence is 13 residues long. The germline gives CDR1 GTSNPN, CDR2 SVGIG (reference sequence). The V end was cut by 3 bases, the J end by 0 bases, with 6 bases between. CDR3 in DNA: TGTGCCTGGAGCGGGAGCTCCTACAATGAGCAGTTCTTC. It translates to CAWSGSSYNEQFF.

The chain links TRBV3-1 (or the pseudogene TRBV3-2) to TRBJ2-1; the match to TRBD2 covers 14 bases. CDR1 and CDR2 (germline): LGHDT, YNNKEL (reference sequence). The CDR3 is 17 amino acids. V shed 4 bases, J shed 8 bases, and the junction held 10 bases outside the gene matches. DNA of the CDR3: TGTGCCAGCAGCCTTCATTGGGGGACTAGCGGGAGAGATGAGCAGTTCTTC. Its translation is CASSLHWGTSGRDEQFF.

This rearrangement joins TRBV5-1 to TRBJ2-3; the D gene is possibly TRBD2 (5 bases). The CDR3 runs to 15 residues. Germline V gives CDR1 SGHRS, CDR2 YFSETQ. V gave up 0 bases and J gave up 14 bases, with 22 bases separating them. CDR3 coding DNA: TGCGCCAGCAGCTTGGGCCAGTTTCGGGAATCCCAGAGGTATTTT. Its protein product is CASSLGQFRESQRYF.

The gene calls are TRBV30 and TRBJ1-1; 7 bases are a match to TRBD1. CDR1 is GTSNPN and CDR2 is SVGIG in the germline V gene (reference sequence). The CDR3 is 12 residues long. Unmatched junction bases numbered 8, after V lost 5 bases and J lost 8 bases. The CDR3 sequence: CAWDKGAREAFF. CDR3 in DNA: TGTGCCTGGGATAAGGGGGCGAGGGAAGCTTTCTTT.

There are many counts of this clone. This chain connects TRBV6-2 or TRBV6-3 to TRBJ2-5; the D is unclear. The V end was cut by 0 bases, the J end by 1 base, with 15 bases between. Germline CDR1 MNHEY, CDR2 SVGEGT. This CDR3 has 17 residues. CDR3 amino acids: CASSYSIYSGFQETQYF. The CDR3, as DNA: TGTGCCAGCAGTTACTCGATATATTCGGGTTTCCAAGAGACCCAGTACTTC.

The chain joins TRBV10-3 to TRBJ2-3, with D perhaps TRBD1 (5 bases). The CDR3 totals 13 residues. CDR1 and CDR2 from the germline V gene are ENHRY and SYGVKD. V lost 8 bases, J lost 4 bases, and 13 bases lay in between. CDR3 sequence (DNA): TGTGCCATCGCCCCCCTAGGGGCAGATACGCAGTATTTT. Translating it yields CAIAPLGADTQYF.

V is TRBV6-1 and J is TRBJ1-5; D perhaps matches TRBD1 (5 bases). V lost 2 bases and J 6 bases, leaving 17 bases between the germline ends. There are 16 residues in the CDR3. The germline CDR1 and CDR2 sequences are MNHNS and SASEGT. As DNA, the CDR3 is TGTGCCAGCAGTGAAATATCGGGGCAGGGTAGTCAGCCCCAGCATTTT. Its translation: CASSEISGQGSQPQHF.

This rearrangement joins TRBV19 to TRBJ1-1, with 7 bases that match TRBD1. J was trimmed by 4 bases and V by 3 bases; bases with no gene match: 2. Germline V CDR1 and CDR2: LNHDA, SQIVND (reference sequence). This CDR3 is 13 amino acids long. CDR3 loop: CASSMTGSTEAFF. In DNA, the CDR3 is TGTGCCAGTAGTATGACAGGGTCCACTGAAGCTTTCTTT.

This sequence joins TRBV19 and TRBJ1-2; D remains unclear. CDR1 LNHDA and CDR2 SQIVND come from the germline V gene (reference sequence). V lost 3 bases and J lost 0, with 14 bases in between. CDR3 size: 16 residues. The CDR3 DNA sequence: TGTGCCAGTAGTATTAGTCACCAGCTAGCTAACTATGGCTACACCTTC. This translates into CASSISHQLANYGYTF.

V and J are TRBV2 and TRBJ1-5; 7 nucleotides agree with TRBD1. V lost 6 bases to trimming and J lost 1 base; unmatched junction nucleotides: 6. The CDR3 is 15 amino acids. The germline gives CDR1 SNHLY, CDR2 FYNNEI. The CDR3 sequence: CASRGTVLSNQPQHF. The CDR3 DNA is TGTGCCAGCAGGGGGACAGTCCTAAGCAATCAGCCCCAGCATTTT.